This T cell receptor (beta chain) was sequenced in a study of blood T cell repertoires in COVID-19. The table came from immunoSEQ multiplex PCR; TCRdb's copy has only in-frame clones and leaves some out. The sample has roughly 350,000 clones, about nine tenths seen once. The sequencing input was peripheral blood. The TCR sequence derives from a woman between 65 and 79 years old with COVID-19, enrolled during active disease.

The CDR3 loop is CASSSEGAGQLNQPQHF. DNA of the CDR3: TGTGCCAGCAGCTCCGAGGGGGCGGGACAGCTCAATCAGCCCCAGCATTTT. The chain joins TRBV7-9 to TRBJ1-5; 7 bases agree with TRBD1. Germline CDR1 reads SEHNR; CDR2 reads FQNEAQ (reference sequence). After removal of 4 bases from V and 3 bases from J, the junction contained 12 bases not matched to a gene. This CDR3 comprises 17 residues.